The source of this T cell receptor (beta chain) is a study of cytomegalovirus exposure and HLA in healthy donors. The CDR3 covers 17 residues. Trimming took 1 base from V and 2 from J; bases not matched to a gene: 7. Germline CDR1 reads SGHTA; CDR2 reads FQGTGA. About this clone itself: The antigen remains unidentified.

Both 60 Vbeta primers and 13 Jbeta primers went into the PCR. Only in-frame clones appear in the TCRdb table, and some are missing; sequencing was by immunoSEQ multiplex PCR. The sample lists about 160,000 clones, about 71% occurring once. Whole-study findings and limits: Cytomegalovirus association was listed for around 170 TCR beta chains.

The chain employs TRBV7-3 and TRBJ1-4, with TRBD1 identical over 7 bases. The TCR was taken from a woman in her thirties or forties in good health and CMV-seropositive. The source material was PBMCs. As DNA, the CDR3 is TGTGCCAGCAGCTTAAGGTGGACGACAGGGACTAATGAAAAACTGTTTTTT. Amino acid sequence: CASSLRWTTGTNEKLFF.